Included here is one TCR beta chain sequence, with context. Its antigen is unknown. This entry comes from a study of identical twins. Template switching (which added a universal primer site) was used, and cDNA carried unique molecular identifiers. TCRdb reprocessed the 5' RACE reads with MiXCR, giving one entry per CDR3 protein. The repertoire includes about 530,000 distinct CDR3 sequences, about 20% of them detected once, and around 0.5% sits in the top ten. The study, taken as a whole, reports: Models underestimated TCR alpha sharing (out-of-frame) in monozygotic twins. Fewer insertions marked abundant cord blood beta clonotypes; young adult naive trended weakly, memory not at all.

The CDR3 has 16 amino acids. Trimming left V 4 bases short and J 0 bases short, with 14 bases between. CDR1 is SGHRS and CDR2 is YFSETQ in the germline V gene. The sample also formed part of further work on yellow fever vaccine responses in identical twins.

The genes are TRBV5-1 and TRBJ2-1; D is ambiguous. The clonotype was recovered from a woman aged 18-29 years in good health. The material sequenced was CD4+ T cells sorted from blood. The CDR3 loop is CASSPSPAVSYNEQFF. The CDR3 nucleotides read TGCGCCAGCAGCCCCTCGCCGGCGGTCTCCTACAATGAGCAGTTCTTC. The full variable domain, rest sourced from reference TRBV5-1 and TRBJ2-1, is KAGVTQTPRYLIKTRGQQVTLSCSPISGHRSVSWYQQTPGQGLQFLFEYFSETQRNKGNFPGRFSGRQFSNSRSEMNVSTLELGDSALYLCASSPSPAVSYNEQFFGPGTRLTVL.